A selection of T cell receptor beta chains follows, all from one sample in a study of response to subunit inactivated influenza vaccine. TCRdb used MiXCR to reprocess the RT-PCR reads, holding one entry per CDR3 protein. The data contain a few hundred thousand distinct CDR3 sequences, roughly an eighth of them singletons. This specimen consisted of non-naive T cells sorted from PBMCs, obtained less than 15 days before vaccination. These receptors were collected from a man aged 45-60 years who received an inactivated influenza vaccine. The CDR3 runs from the conserved cysteine through the conserved F or W. The D gene is left open where the match is weak. Rows give clone size only sometimes, using once, few, many, or a class for an expanded clone.

v_call	d_call	j_call	clone_size	cdr3_nt	cdr3_aa
TRBV29-1	TRBD2	TRBJ2-3	many	TGCAGCGTTGAAGATCGCCCCGGGAGGCCAGATACGCAGTATTTT	CSVEDRPGRPDTQYF
TRBV7-2	TRBD1	TRBJ2-1	.	TGTGCCAGCAGCTTCCAACGGACAGGCTGGCATGAGCAGTTCTTC	CASSFQRTGWHEQFF
TRBV5-6	TRBD1	TRBJ2-2	few	TGTGCCAGCACCTATCATTCAGCAGGGGGCTTCGGGGAGCTGTTTTTT	CASTYHSAGGFGELFF
TRBV20-1	.	TRBJ1-2	.	TGCAGTGCTAGGGGGCGGGACCCCATTACTAACTATGGCTACACCTTC	CSARGRDPITNYGYTF
TRBV20-1	TRBD2	TRBJ2-2	.	TGCAGTGCTAGGAGTACAGCGGGAGGGCATCACGGGGAGCTGTTTTTT	CSARSTAGGHHGELFF
TRBV25-1	.	TRBJ2-1	few	TGTGCCAGCAGTGAATCAGCTACGGAGCAGTTCTTC	CASSESATEQFF
TRBV11-2	.	TRBJ2-1	few	TGTGCCAGCAGTCACAGTAATGAGCAGTTCTTC	CASSHSNEQFF
TRBV6-2/TRBV6-3	.	TRBJ2-7	few	TGTGCCAGCAGTTACGGTGGGTCCGCGGGCGAGCAGTACTTC	CASSYGGSAGEQYF
TRBV11-2	.	TRBJ2-7	.	TGTGCCAGCAGCTTAACCATGGGGTCCGTCTACGAGCAGTACTTC	CASSLTMGSVYEQYF
TRBV11-2	.	TRBJ1-4	.	TGTGCCAGCAGCTTAACGGGGCTCGATGAAAAACTGTTTTTT	CASSLTGLDEKLFF
TRBV20-1	.	TRBJ1-6	many	TGCAGTGCCAAACCACTGGGGGAGACTAATTCACCCCTCCACTTT	CSAKPLGETNSPLHF
TRBV10-3	.	TRBJ2-7	.	TGTGCCATCACCCCTGACCAGGGTGACCCCTACGAGCAGTACTTC	CAITPDQGDPYEQYF
TRBV2	TRBD2	TRBJ2-3	.	TGTGCCTGCTGTTCTCCCGGACTAGCGGAAAAATCCACAGATACGCAGTATTTT	CACCSPGLAEKSTDTQYF
TRBV7-2	.	TRBJ2-1	.	TGTGCCAGCAGCTTTCGCTACACTGAGCAGTTCTTC	CASSFRYTEQFF
TRBV6-1	.	TRBJ1-5	.	TGTGCCAGCAGTGAATCACTGGGGGCGACTCAGCCCCAGCATTTT	CASSESLGATQPQHF
TRBV18	TRBD2	TRBJ2-2	many	TGTGCCAGCTCACCAGTTGGTAGCGGGAGTTCCGGGGAGCTGTTTTTT	CASSPVGSGSSGELFF
TRBV4-2	TRBD1	TRBJ2-2	many	TGTGCCAGCAGCGACCTAGGACAGGGACTGAACACCGGGGAGCTGTTTTTT	CASSDLGQGLNTGELFF